The clone carrying this T cell receptor (beta chain) turned up a few times. J was trimmed by 10 bases and V by 6 bases; bases with no gene match: 3. This CDR3 spans 13 amino acids. Per germline, CDR1 MGHDK and CDR2 SYGVNS. The entry originates in a study of T cells after yellow fever vaccination. TCRdb reprocessed the 5' RACE reads via MiXCR and lists one record per CDR3 protein. The data contain around 500,000 distinct CDR3 sequences, around a fifth of them singletons. The receptor comes from a man between 18 and 29 years old who received the YFV17D yellow fever vaccine. The gene calls are TRBV25-1 and TRBJ1-6; TRBD1 aligns across 10 bases. Material: PBMCs, obtained 21 days after the first yellow fever vaccination. CDR3 sequence reads: CASRGQGDSPLHF. The CDR3 nucleotides read TGTGCCAGCAGAGGACAGGGGGACTCACCCCTCCACTTT. The full variable domain, in which reference TRBV25-1 and TRBJ1-6 provide the parts outside the CDR3, is EADIYQTPRYLVIGTGKKITLECSQTMGHDKMYWYQQDPGMELHLIHYSYGVNSTEKGDLSSESTVSRIRTEHFPLTLESARPSHTSQYLCASRGQGDSPLHFGNGTRLTVT.